This TCR beta chain was observed in a study of glioma-infiltrating T cells listed by TCRdb under 2016. General notes on the study: TCR alpha- and beta-chain repertoires were sequenced from glioma tissue, non-neoplastic brain tissue and matched peripheral blood mononuclear cells. To gauge divergence between tissue and blood T-cell populations, every tissue-infiltrating repertoire was compared against the peripheral blood repertoire from the same patient. The paired cohort was made up of three low-grade glioma patients, eight or nine primary glioblastoma patients and three non-glioma patients who contributed non-neoplastic brain tissue. Summary of the overall study and its limitations: Only a very small number of CDR3 sequences turned up in both tissue and blood, a result put down to high CDR3 diversity combined with limited sampling. VJ-independent divergence between tissue and blood was below expectation in non-neoplastic patients but above expectation in all gliomas, especially low-grade gliomas. Small numbers underpinned the group comparisons: roughly 8 glioblastoma patients, three low-grade glioma patients and three non-neoplastic patients.

A note on this clonotype: Its specific antigen is unknown. The input lacks base qualities; no much larger clone sits a single base away.

CDR1 and CDR2 are read off the germline V gene as SQVTM and ANQGSEA. V loses 6 bases, J loses 3 bases, and the germline ends lie 15 bases apart. The CDR3 goes from the cysteine to the phenylalanine over 13 residues. Only the CDR3 portion is preserved as DNA: 39 bases, with reading frame beginning at the first base. TCR alpha and beta CDR3 regions were amplified with the iRepertoire nested amplicon-rescue multiplex PCR (arm-PCR) platform from RNA. One-step reverse transcription and amplification used about 85-450 ng of tissue mRNA or PBMC total RNA as input. After bead purification, a secondary multiplex PCR added Illumina adapters, and libraries were gel-purified between 200 and 400 bp. The libraries contained internal 6-nucleotide barcodes that were used for demultiplexing. Sequencing of libraries was performed on an Illumina MiSeq with 2x220 or 2x250 nucleotide paired-end reads. The paper's data handling went like this. Paired reads were merged using FLASH 1.2.11 and were aligned to the GRCh37 human genome using BWA-MEM, after which TRA and TRB reads were extracted. For V and J assignment, an IMGT-derived reference of cassette sequences and CDR3 motifs that included pseudogenes was used. Three-frame translation of reads was performed, and productive CDR3s were defined as those with a C...FGXG motif and no stop codons. Clonotypes were defined as unique combinations of V-J cassette pair and CDR3 amino acid sequence. Reads were filtered by Hamming distance, with the threshold set by the sequence error rate of each sample in mapped regions. The public reads were reprocessed in TCRdb via fastp at Q25 and MiXCR, keeping in-frame beta chains. Rows merge per CDR3 protein into single entries with the most common DNA and genes. The V and J calls were determined by TCRdb, not by the authors. The sample table shows 160,000 or so distinct CDR3 sequences, and more than 35% are seen once. Over 4% of the sample lies in the top ten.

This receptor was identified in a human donor with low-grade glioma or glioblastoma, undergoing nonglioma brain surgery, or in good health (not recorded which). The sequence is built from TRBV29-1 and TRBJ2-7, and possibly TRBD2, on 6 matching bases. Sequencing was carried out using glioma tissue, nonneoplastic brain tissue, or PBMCs (not recorded which). The CDR3 protein is CSVVRENDYEQYF. The DNA reads as follows: TGCAGCGTGGTACGGGAGAACGACTACGAGCAGTACTTC.